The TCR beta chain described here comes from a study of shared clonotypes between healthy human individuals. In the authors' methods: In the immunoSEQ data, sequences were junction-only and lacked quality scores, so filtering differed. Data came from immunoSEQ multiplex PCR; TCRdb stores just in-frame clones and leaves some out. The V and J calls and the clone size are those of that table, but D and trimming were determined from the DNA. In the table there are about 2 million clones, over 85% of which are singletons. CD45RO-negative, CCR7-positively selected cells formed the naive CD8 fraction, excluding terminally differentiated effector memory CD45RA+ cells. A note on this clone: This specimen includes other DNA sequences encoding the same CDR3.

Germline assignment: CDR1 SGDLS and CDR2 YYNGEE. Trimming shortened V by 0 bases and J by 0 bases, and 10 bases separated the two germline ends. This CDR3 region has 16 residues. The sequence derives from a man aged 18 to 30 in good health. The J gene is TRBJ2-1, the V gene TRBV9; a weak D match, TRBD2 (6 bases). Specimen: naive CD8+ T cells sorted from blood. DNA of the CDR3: TGTGCCAGCAGCGTAGACCTAGCGAGCTCCTACAATGAGCAGTTCTTC. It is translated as CASSVDLASSYNEQFF.